Listed here are 25 T cell receptor beta chains from one sample, sequenced in a study of T-cell memory formation after mild COVID-19. TCRdb ran MiXCR on the 5' RACE reads and lists one entry per CDR3 protein. The table shows about 440,000 distinct CDR3 sequences, with 15% to 25% occurring only once. Sequenced sample: PBMCs or a T cell subset sorted from them (not recorded which). The receptors derive from an adult woman who had mild COVID-19 (a few samples of this study predate the infection). Cell type and time point are not known.

J is TRBJ2-1 and V is TRBV29-1; 10 positions agree with TRBD2. Germline CDR1 and CDR2: SQVTM and ANQGSEA. The CDR3 has 14 residues. V trimming: 6 bases; J trimming: 8 bases; junction bases outside the gene matches: 10. CDR3 residues: CSVGLLAGSHEQFF. The CDR3 DNA reads TGCAGCGTAGGTTTACTAGCGGGATCCCATGAGCAGTTCTTC.

The table lists this clonotype with a few counts. The chain is built from TRBV27 and TRBJ2-3; a weak D match, TRBD2 (5 bases). This CDR3 has 16 residues. CDR1 is MNHEY, CDR2 SMNVEV, per germline (reference sequence). V was shortened by 6 bases and J by 1 base, with 17 bases between the two germline ends. Here the CDR3 DNA reads TGTGCCAGCAGGAGGGCCAGCGGCTTGGGCACAGATACGCAGTATTTT. This gives the protein CASRRASGLGTDTQYF.

The CDR3 DNA reads TGCGCCAGCAGCCAACCCGTAGTTGGGGAGACCCAGTACTTC. Amino acid sequence: CASSQPVVGETQYF. The chain has TRBV4-1 and TRBJ2-5; D remains unclear. Germline CDR1 MGHRA, CDR2 YSYEKL. Trimming removed 2 bases from V and 5 bases from J, with 12 bases in between. The CDR3 is made up of 14 amino acids.

This rearrangement joins TRBV5-6 to TRBJ2-3; 10 nucleotides line up with TRBD1. Germline V gene data show CDR1 as SGHDT and CDR2 as YYEEEE. Trimming at V came to 4 bases and at J to 3 bases, leaving 8 bases not matched to a gene. This CDR3 is 16 amino acids long. The CDR3 loop reads CASSRPGQGGTDTQYF. CDR3 DNA: TGTGCCAGCAGCCGCCCCGGACAGGGGGGGACAGATACGCAGTATTTT.

This clonotype occurred a few times. The chain employs TRBV10-3 and TRBJ1-1, with 8 bases identical to TRBD1. CDR1 is ENHRY, CDR2 SYGVKD, per germline. The length of the CDR3 is 13 residues. V dropped 3 bases and J dropped 4; count of bases not matched to a gene: 1. The CDR3: CAISDQGATEAFF. CDR3 bases: TGTGCCATCAGTGATCAGGGGGCCACTGAAGCTTTCTTT.

This clonotype has at least ten counts. The DNA of the CDR3 is TGCGCCAGCAGCTTGGTGGCAGGGCAACAAGAGACCCAGTACTTC. Translating gives CASSLVAGQQETQYF. The V gene is TRBV5-1, the J gene TRBJ2-5; D perhaps matches TRBD1 (5 bases). CDR1 is SGHRS, CDR2 YFSETQ, per germline. CDR3 length: 15 residues. The V end was cut by 0 bases, the J end by 2 bases, with 11 bases between.

This clonotype has only a few counts. The chain recombines TRBV3-1 with TRBJ2-7, with D uncertain. The CDR3 totals 15 residues. Trimming cost V 3 bases and J 2 bases, with 14 bases left between them. The germline gives CDR1 LGHDT, CDR2 YNNKEL (reference sequence). CDR3 residues: CASSHGGTETYEQYF. As DNA, the CDR3 is TGTGCCAGCAGCCACGGCGGCACGGAGACCTACGAGCAGTACTTC.

The chain couples TRBV9 to TRBJ2-4; weak D call: TRBD2 (6 bases). Germline assignment: CDR1 SGDLS and CDR2 YYNGEE. CDR3 length: 13 residues. V dropped 0 bases and J dropped 8 bases, with 9 bases sitting between them. For the CDR3, the DNA is TGTGCCAGCAGCGTAGTAGGAGGGGACATTCAGTACTTC. This sequence encodes CASSVVGGDIQYF.

The chain couples TRBV12-3 or TRBV12-4 to TRBJ2-4, with D perhaps matching TRBD1 (6 bases). This CDR3 is 16 amino acids long. Trimming stripped 4 bases from V and 6 bases from J, with 19 bases between. The CDR3: CASSSRWDIDGNIQYF. CDR3 DNA: TGTGCCAGCAGTTCTAGGTGGGACATCGACGGAAACATTCAGTACTTC.

The chain joins TRBV7-2 to TRBJ2-5; 8 bases agree with TRBD2. The CDR3 totals 15 residues. Germline V gives CDR1 SGHTA, CDR2 FQGNSA. Unmatched junction bases numbered 7, after V lost 5 bases and J lost 2 bases. Here the CDR3 reads CASSPRGRPQETQYF. CDR3 coding DNA: TGTGCCAGCAGCCCCCGCGGGAGGCCACAAGAGACCCAGTACTTC.

This clonotype was observed a handful of times. The chain is built from TRBV27 and TRBJ2-5, with D maybe TRBD1 (6 bases). The CDR3 is made up of 14 amino acids. Germline V gene lookup returns CDR1 MNHEY and CDR2 SMNVEV (reference sequence). V was pared by 5 bases and J by 5 bases, with 15 bases between. The CDR3 reads CASSPRQAWETQYF. The CDR3 coding sequence is TGTGCCAGCAGTCCTAGACAGGCGTGGGAGACCCAGTACTTC.

The V gene is TRBV10-3, the J gene TRBJ2-5, with 9 nucleotides matching TRBD2. Germline-derived CDR1 and CDR2 are ENHRY and SYGVKD. The CDR3 has 14 residues. The ends lost 8 bases at V and 2 bases at J; junction bases unmatched: 6. CDR3 sequence reads: CAIAGGIAQETQYF. The CDR3 DNA sequence: TGTGCCATCGCGGGAGGGATAGCGCAAGAGACCCAGTACTTC.

This clonotype has a handful of counts. This sequence joins TRBV12-3 or TRBV12-4 and TRBJ1-2; D call uncertain. The CDR3 extends over 13 amino acids. The V and J ends lost 2 bases and 5 bases respectively, with 9 bases between them. CDR3: CASSLNGGYGYTF. The CDR3 nucleotides read TGTGCCAGCAGTTTAAATGGCGGATATGGCTACACCTTC.

The chain has TRBV25-1 and TRBJ1-1; TRBD1 is a possible D gene (6 bases). V was shortened by 2 bases and J by 9 bases, with 16 bases between the two germline ends. CDR3 length: 14 amino acids. Germline CDR1 reads MGHDK; CDR2 reads SYGVNS. The CDR3 DNA sequence: TGTGCCAGCAGTGAAAGAAGGGGGGGGGAGAAAGCTTTCTTT. It specifies CASSERRGGEKAFF.

This clonotype came up a few times. The V gene is TRBV6-5, the J gene TRBJ1-1; D might be TRBD1 (6 bases). The CDR3 runs to 14 residues. Deletions cut 9 bases from V and 5 bases from J, with 19 bases between. Per the germline V gene, CDR1 is MNHEY and CDR2 is SVGAGI. The CDR3 reads CASSPSRGETEAFF. DNA for the CDR3: TGTGCCAGTAGTCCCTCCAGGGGTGAGACTGAAGCTTTCTTT.

This clonotype was seen more than once but under ten times. Written as DNA, the CDR3 is TGTGCCAGCAGACCAACTAGCAATCAGCCCCAGCATTTT. Amino acids: CASRPTSNQPQHF. The V call is TRBV6-5, the J call TRBJ1-5; no reliable D call. From germline, CDR1 is MNHEY and CDR2 SVGAGI. V lost 6 bases, J lost 0 bases, and 6 bases lay in between. This CDR3 is built from 13 residues.

This clonotype appeared once. This chain links TRBV12-3 or TRBV12-4 with TRBJ2-1; weak D call: TRBD2 (6 bases). This CDR3 spans 12 amino acids. Trimming removed 6 bases from V and 11 bases from J, with 14 bases in between. CDR3 protein: CASSPTGGKQFF. Written as DNA, the CDR3 is TGTGCCAGCAGCCCCACTGGCGGGAAGCAGTTCTTC.

This clonotype has just a few counts. The chain uses TRBV11-1 and TRBJ2-7; the D gene is possibly TRBD2 (5 bases). Germline CDR1 reads SGHAT; CDR2 reads FQDESV (reference sequence). There are 15 residues in the CDR3. V was shortened by 1 base and J by 2 bases, with 12 bases between the two germline ends. The CDR3 coding sequence is TGTGCCAGCAGCTTAGAAAGGACTCCCACCTACGAGCAGTACTTC. Protein: CASSLERTPTYEQYF.

This clonotype was observed a handful of times. This chain links TRBV19 with TRBJ2-5; D ambiguous. With 4 bases removed from V and 0 bases from J, the gap between germline ends came to 6 bases. The germline gives CDR1 LNHDA, CDR2 SQIVND (reference sequence). The CDR3 sequence is 13 residues long. The CDR3 DNA sequence: TGTGCCAGTAGTACTACGTACCAAGAGACCCAGTACTTC. It specifies CASSTTYQETQYF.

This chain uses TRBV9 with TRBJ1-2; 9 positions agree with TRBD1. This CDR3 is 15 amino acids long. Germline lookup yields CDR1 SGDLS and CDR2 YYNGEE. V was clipped by 3 bases and J by 5 bases; unmatched bases: 8. This CDR3 is CASSAGQGSRYGYTF. Written as DNA, the CDR3 is TGTGCCAGCAGCGCGGGACAGGGTAGTCGGTATGGCTACACCTTC. Complete variable domain (other parts from reference TRBV9 and TRBJ1-2): DSGVTQTPKHLITATGQRVTLRCSPRSGDLSVYWYQQSLDQGLQFLIQYYNGEERAKGNILERFSAQQFPDLHSELNLSSLELGDSALYFCASSAGQGSRYGYTFGSGTRLTVV.

This rearrangement joins TRBV12-3 or TRBV12-4 to TRBJ1-2; TRBD1 might be the D (6 bases). The CDR3 loop spans 17 amino acids. Trimming removed 1 base at V and 1 base at J, with 16 bases between. The CDR3 DNA is TGTGCCAGCAGTTTAGAATTACAGGGAAGCCATAACTATGGCTACACCTTC. Translated, it gives CASSLELQGSHNYGYTF.

A few counts support this clonotype. The chain couples TRBV19 to TRBJ2-7; a weak D match, TRBD1 (6 bases). V dropped 3 bases and J dropped 3 bases, with 15 bases sitting between them. The CDR3 extends over 15 amino acids. Germline CDR1 and CDR2: LNHDA and SQIVND (reference sequence). The CDR3 DNA follows: TGTGCCAGTAGTATCTGGGGGCGCGGTGGCTACGAGCAGTACTTC. It encodes CASSIWGRGGYEQYF.

This clonotype appeared a few times. The chain combines TRBV12-3 or TRBV12-4 with TRBJ1-6; maybe TRBD1 (6 bases). With 6 bases removed from V and 7 bases from J, the gap between germline ends came to 19 bases. CDR3 length equals 16 residues. In DNA, the CDR3 is TGTGCCAGCAGACTGGACAGCTGGGTGAGGAATTCACCCCTCCACTTT. Protein product: CASRLDSWVRNSPLHF.

This clonotype appeared many times. This chain connects TRBV9 to TRBJ2-7; tentatively, D is TRBD1 or TRBD2 (5 bases each). Germline V lookup: CDR1 SGDLS, CDR2 YYNGEE. V was trimmed by 2 bases and J by 0 bases, leaving 12 bases between them. The CDR3 has 15 residues. The CDR3 is CASSVGTVLSYEQYF. CDR3 nucleotide sequence: TGTGCCAGCAGCGTTGGGACCGTGCTCTCCTACGAGCAGTACTTC.

The rearrangement links TRBV3-1 to TRBJ2-7; D ambiguous. Germline CDR1 and CDR2: LGHDT and YNNKEL (reference sequence). The ends were cut back, 0 bases at V and 0 bases at J, with 9 bases in the middle. The CDR3 has 15 residues. CDR3 nucleotides: TGTGCCAGCAGCCAAGAGGTGGGAAACTCCTACGAGCAGTACTTC. This translates into CASSQEVGNSYEQYF.